The 9 T cell receptor beta chains below were found in one sample sequenced in a study of T cells in Graves' hyperthyroidism and ophthalmopathy. RNA transcripts gave rise to amplified TCR beta CDR3 regions. The primer set for the first-round RT-PCR of the TCR CDR3 was HTBI. MiXCR, run by TCRdb on the multiplex PCR reads, gives a single entry per CDR3 protein. The sample consists of fewer than 600,000 distinct CDR3 sequences, approximately 14% of them appearing once. The source material was blood. All receptors derive from a woman between 40 and 50 years old with Graves' hyperthyroidism.

This clonotype was counted many times. The chain employs TRBV5-1 and TRBJ2-1; D could derive from TRBD1 or TRBD2 (5 bases each). Germline assignment: CDR1 SGHRS and CDR2 YFSETQ. The CDR3 extends over 16 amino acids. V lost 0 bases, J lost 9 bases, and 19 bases lay in between. CDR3 amino acids: CASSLAPGTGLGEQFF. For the CDR3, the DNA is TGCGCCAGCAGCTTGGCCCCGGGAACAGGATTGGGTGAGCAGTTCTTC.

This clonotype appeared many times. The chain has TRBV6-1 and TRBJ2-1, with a weak D call TRBD2 (6 bases). This CDR3 is 13 amino acids long. The germline gives CDR1 MNHNS, CDR2 SASEGT. V lost 2 bases, J lost 8 bases, and 10 bases lay in between. The CDR3 DNA reads TGTGCCAGCAGTGAACTAAAGCGGGATGAGCAGTTCTTC. This sequence encodes CASSELKRDEQFF.

This clonotype was counted only a few times. The gene calls are TRBV12-5 and TRBJ2-2; D is undetermined. Per the germline V gene, CDR1 is LGHNT and CDR2 is FRNRAP. The CDR3 totals 12 residues. Trimming removed 5 bases at V and 6 bases at J, with 7 bases between. CDR3 loop: CASGLGPGELFF. The CDR3 DNA reads as TGTGCTAGTGGTCTTGGCCCCGGGGAGCTGTTTTTT.

J is TRBJ2-7 and V is TRBV28; D gene uncertain. Trimming left V 8 bases short and J 7 bases short, with 3 bases between. In germline, CDR1 is MDHEN, CDR2 SYDVKM. CDR3 length: 8 residues. The chain's CDR3 is CASFEQYF. The CDR3 DNA follows: TGTGCCAGCTTTGAGCAGTACTTC.

This clonotype showed up many times. The CDR3 DNA reads TGTGCCATCACTGGGGACCTACGGAATGGCTACACCTTC. Encoded protein: CAITGDLRNGYTF. This chain uses TRBV10-3 with TRBJ1-2; perhaps TRBD1 as D (5 bases). The ends were cut back, 7 bases at V and 6 bases at J, with 15 bases in the middle. CDR1 and CDR2 (germline): ENHRY, SYGVKD. CDR3 length: 13 residues.

The chain links TRBV28 to TRBJ1-2, with 8 positions matching TRBD1. V was pared by 5 bases and J by 1 base, with 18 bases of the junction left unmatched. CDR3 length: 19 amino acids. CDR1 is MDHEN and CDR2 is SYDVKM in the germline V gene. CDR3 sequence reads: CASSPNLGLGQANNYGYTF. The CDR3 region has the DNA TGTGCCAGCAGTCCAAACCTCGGCCTGGGACAGGCGAATAACTATGGCTACACCTTC.

Many counts were recorded for this clonotype. The chain combines TRBV5-1 with TRBJ2-7, with TRBD1 matching 7 bases. Germline values: CDR1 SGHRS, CDR2 YFSETQ. V shed 4 bases and J 0 bases; nucleotides not matched to a gene: 10. This CDR3 is 16 amino acids long. The CDR3 here is CASSPWDSLFSYEQYF. The CDR3 region has the DNA TGCGCCAGCAGCCCATGGGACAGTCTTTTCTCCTACGAGCAGTACTTC.

This clonotype was picked up a small number of times. The chain uses TRBV24-1 and TRBJ2-1; D not resolved. Trimming shortened V by 1 base and J by 10 bases, and 4 bases separated the two germline ends. CDR3 length: 11 residues. Germline values: CDR1 KGHDR, CDR2 SFDVKD. The CDR3 here is CATSDFGEQFF. In DNA, the CDR3 is TGTGCCACCAGTGATTTCGGCGAGCAGTTCTTC.

This clonotype was seen many times. V is TRBV28 and J is TRBJ2-3, with D possibly TRBD2 on 5 matching bases. The ends were cut back, 4 bases at V and 4 bases at J, with 15 bases in the middle. The germline V gene encodes CDR1 MDHEN and CDR2 SYDVKM. This CDR3 has 15 residues. The DNA for the CDR3 is TGTGCCAGCAGTTCGCAGCGGACGAGGGCAGATACGCAGTATTTT. Its protein product is CASSSQRTRADTQYF.